This T cell receptor beta chain was observed in a study of blood T cell repertoires in COVID-19. Whole-study context: Both acute and convalescent COVID-19 samples were obtained from the United States, Italy and Spain. The cDNA or gDNA used as material had been derived from T cells, B-cell-depleted T cells, or PBMCs.

Original handling: For nucleated cells, counts were estimated from reference gene primer amplification. The method was immunoSEQ multiplex PCR; TCRdb's version includes in-frame clones alone and lacks a portion of them. V, J and clone size reflect that table, while D and trimming were determined from the DNA. The profile shows some 240,000 clones, about 84% of them singletons. From germline, CDR1 is KGHSH and CDR2 LQKENI. Deletions cut 6 bases from V and 6 bases from J, with 11 bases between. The CDR3 is made up of 13 amino acids. The chain has TRBV18 and TRBJ2-2; a possible D gene is TRBD2 (6 bases). Sequencing was performed on peripheral blood. This clonotype was obtained from a human donor in a cohort sampled during active COVID-19. CDR3 residues: CASSAGGSGELFF. CDR3 nucleotide sequence: TGTGCCAGCTCCGCCGGAGGGTCCGGGGAGCTGTTTTTT.